Listed here is a single TCR beta chain. These data come from a study of blood T cell repertoires in COVID-19. Study-level background: There were acute and convalescent COVID-19 samples, and they came from the United States, Italy and Spain. Nucleic acid was either cDNA or gDNA, and it came from T cells, B-cell-depleted T cells, or PBMCs.

Germline trimming cut 3 bases from V and 4 bases from J; bases unmatched to any gene: 9. The CDR3 runs 17 residues. The germline V gene encodes CDR1 MDHEN and CDR2 SYDVKM. In the study's own analysis: Amplifying reference gene primers gave estimates of nucleated cell counts. This table comes from immunoSEQ multiplex PCR, and its TCRdb copy is limited to in-frame clones, with some not included. The DNA gave D and trimming, while V, J and clone size come from that table. The sample includes about 100,000 clones, under 85% of them seen just once. Sequencing was performed on peripheral blood. The receptor comes from an older woman with acute or convalescent COVID-19. The V call is TRBV28, the J call TRBJ2-2; TRBD1 matches 9 bases. DNA of the CDR3: TGTGCCAGCAGTTTGGGTTTGGGGACAGGGATCACCGGGGAGCTGTTTTTT. The encoded protein is CASSLGLGTGITGELFF.